Following are 16 T cell receptor beta chains from one sample sequenced in a study of shared clonotypes between healthy human individuals. The protocol was immunoSEQ multiplex PCR, while the TCRdb copy is restricted to in-frame clones and leaves out a portion. The sample records hundreds of thousands of clones, around 95% being singletons. Terminally differentiated effector memory CD45RA+ cells were left out of the naive CD8 fraction, which was CD45RO-negative and positively selected for CCR7. Sequences were obtained from naive CD8+ T cells sorted from blood. Every receptor here comes from a woman in her 30s in good health.

The gene calls are TRBV6-1 and TRBJ2-5; TRBD1 agrees at 7 bases. The DNA matches TRBJ2-7 better at its end, which makes the J call doubtful. The CDR3 is made up of 13 amino acids. Per the germline V gene, CDR1 is MNHNS and CDR2 is SASEGT. The CDR3 here is CASRQGLVYEQYF. Written as DNA, the CDR3 is TGTGCCAGCAGACAGGGGCTAGTCTACGAGCAGTACTTC.

The chain links TRBV11-2 to TRBJ2-2; 7 nucleotides align to TRBD2. Germline V gene lookup returns CDR1 SGHAT and CDR2 FQNNGV. With 6 bases clipped from V and 6 bases from J, the junction kept 10 bases outside the gene matches. This CDR3 region has 15 residues. The CDR3 bases are TGTGCCAGCAGACGTAGCGGGCCGGGCCCCGGGGAGCTGTTTTTT. Amino acid sequence: CASRRSGPGPGELFF.

The chain carries TRBV6-1 and TRBJ2-6; D is undetermined. The CDR3 spans 19 residues. Germline CDR1 reads MNHNS; CDR2 reads SASEGT. The V and J ends lost 2 bases and 4 bases respectively, with 21 bases between them. The CDR3, as DNA: TGTGCCAGCAGTGAAATACTGGACCGGGCTGTCTTGGGGGCCAACGTCCTGACTTTC. As protein: CASSEILDRAVLGANVLTF.

The rearrangement joins TRBV7-9 to TRBJ2-1, with 7 nucleotides matching TRBD2. The CDR3 is made up of 16 amino acids. Germline CDR1 and CDR2: SEHNR and FQNEAQ (reference sequence). With V trimmed by 1 base and J by 4 bases, 7 bases remained unmatched. CDR3 in amino acids: CASSLEGGSIYNEQFF. CDR3 bases: TGTGCCAGCAGCTTAGAGGGCGGGAGCATTTACAATGAGCAGTTCTTC.

V is TRBV5-1 and J is TRBJ2-7; D may be TRBD1 (6 bases). The CDR3 loop spans 14 amino acids. Germline V lookup: CDR1 SGHRS, CDR2 YFSETQ. The germline V and J ends were trimmed by 4 bases and 0 bases, with 11 bases remaining between them. The CDR3 DNA is TGCGCCAGCAGCGCGACAGGAAGCTCCTACGAGCAGTACTTC. As protein: CASSATGSSYEQYF.

J is TRBJ1-5 and V is TRBV27; D might be TRBD1 (5 bases). The CDR3 totals 16 residues. Germline V gene data show CDR1 as MNHEY and CDR2 as SMNVEV (reference sequence). V lost 5 bases and J lost 0, with 14 bases in between. CDR3 coding DNA: TGTGCCAGCAGTAGAGGGGCCCCTTATAGCAATCAGCCCCAGCATTTT. As protein: CASSRGAPYSNQPQHF.

The rearrangement links TRBV6-5 to TRBJ1-1, with D perhaps TRBD1 (5 bases). Germline assignment: CDR1 MNHEY and CDR2 SVGAGI. The CDR3 sequence is 13 residues long. The ends were cut back, 6 bases at V and 5 bases at J, with 13 bases in the middle. CDR3 region: CASRNEGWTEAFF. In DNA form, the CDR3 reads TGTGCCAGCAGAAACGAGGGGTGGACTGAAGCTTTCTTT.

The V call is TRBV13, the J call TRBJ2-1, with TRBD2 matching 11 bases. The CDR3 has 16 amino acids. Per the germline V gene, CDR1 is PRHDT and CDR2 is FYEKMQ (reference sequence). Germline trimming cut 5 bases from V and 0 bases from J; bases unmatched to any gene: 3. This chain's CDR3 is CASSETSGSSYNEQFF. CDR3 nucleotides: TGTGCCAGCAGCGAAACTAGCGGGAGCTCCTACAATGAGCAGTTCTTC.

The chain carries TRBV7-9 and TRBJ2-1, with D possibly being TRBD2 (5 bases). Deletions cut 8 bases from V and 7 bases from J, with 24 bases between. The germline gives CDR1 SEHNR, CDR2 FQNEAQ (reference sequence). The CDR3 is 16 residues long. CDR3 bases: TGTGCCAGCCGGGCTCTTTCGGTAGCCTGGGAGAATGAGCAGTTCTTC. It codes for CASRALSVAWENEQFF.

V is TRBV6-1 and J is TRBJ1-2; 11 positions agree with TRBD1. CDR3 length: 17 residues. From germline, CDR1 is MNHNS and CDR2 SASEGT. The ends lost 4 bases at V and 3 bases at J; junction bases unmatched: 10. CDR3 sequence: CASSGPSPGQGDYGYTF. The CDR3 DNA follows: TGTGCCAGCAGTGGACCCTCACCGGGACAGGGGGACTATGGCTACACCTTC.

The J gene is TRBJ2-5, the V gene TRBV7-9, with D perhaps TRBD2 (5 bases). Looked up from germline, CDR1 is SEHNR and CDR2 is FQNEAQ (reference sequence). The length of the CDR3 is 11 residues. V gave up 5 bases and J gave up 11 bases, with 12 bases separating them. This CDR3 reads CASSLRTWQYF. The CDR3 DNA is TGTGCCAGCAGCCTCAGGACTTGGCAGTACTTC.

The chain uses TRBV28 and TRBJ2-1; D is unresolved. CDR1 MDHEN and CDR2 SYDVKM come from the germline V gene. This CDR3 has 19 amino acids. The V end lost 0 bases, the J end lost 5 bases, and 23 bases lay between the germline ends. As DNA, the CDR3 is TGTGCCAGCAGTTTATGGGAGAGGCCACTACAATCTCGAAACAATGAGCAGTTCTTC. It yields the protein CASSLWERPLQSRNNEQFF.

This clone was recorded only once. The chain joins TRBV11-2 to TRBJ2-2; 7 positions match TRBD2. The CDR3 consists of 14 residues. CDR1 SGHAT and CDR2 FQNNGV come from the germline V gene. The ends lost 8 bases at V and 7 bases at J; junction bases unmatched: 10. The CDR3 is CASLGTSVGGELFF. As DNA, the CDR3 is TGTGCCAGCTTGGGAACTAGCGTGGGCGGGGAGCTGTTTTTT.

This chain joins TRBV19 and TRBJ2-2; the D gene is possibly TRBD1 (6 bases). Germline CDR1 and CDR2: LNHDA and SQIVND (reference sequence). The CDR3 runs to 15 residues. V was pared by 7 bases and J by 1 base, with 13 bases between. The CDR3 loop reads CASTKGHLNTGELFF. CDR3 sequence (DNA): TGTGCCAGTACGAAGGGACACCTGAACACCGGGGAGCTGTTTTTT.

This chain links TRBV4-1 with TRBJ2-5, with TRBD2 matching over 10 bases. The J segment lost 5 bases and the V segment lost 1 base, leaving 4 bases of the junction unmatched. The CDR3 has 15 residues. CDR1 and CDR2 from the germline V gene are MGHRA and YSYEKL. The CDR3 protein is CASSQVLAGEETQYF. In nucleotides, the CDR3 is TGCGCCAGCAGCCAAGTCCTAGCGGGAGAGGAGACCCAGTACTTC.

Turning to this clone: The junction and the germline gene differ at one end; a read error may be behind it. The CDR3 DNA reads TGTGCCAGCAGTCGAGGAGTCCGCGGCCGCACCTGGGAGCTGTTTTTT. It yields the protein CASSRGVRGRTWELFF. The chain recombines TRBV11-2 with TRBJ2-2, with D hard to call. CDR1 and CDR2 (germline): SGHAT, FQNNGV. The CDR3 is 16 amino acids.